Presented here are 9 T cell receptor beta chains from one specimen sequenced in a study of beta chain features in type 1 diabetes. Reverse transcription of all isolated RNA meant that expressed TCRB transcripts were sequenced. Libraries were prepared by immunoSEQ multiplex PCR; TCRdb keeps only in-frame clonotypes and omits some of them. The sample has some 140,000 clones, around a tenth seen once. The specimen was central memory CD4+ T cells from blood. The source is a man younger than 30 in good health.

The V and J genes are TRBV7-8 and TRBJ2-7; tentative D call: TRBD1 (5 bases). This CDR3 is built from 14 residues. The germline CDR1 and CDR2 sequences are SGHVS and FQNEAQ. Trimming took 5 bases from V and 0 from J, leaving 11 bases between them. CDR3 protein: CASSRRQFSYEQYF. Written as DNA, the CDR3 is TGTGCCAGCAGCCGGAGACAGTTCTCCTACGAGCAGTACTTC.

This clone showed up just a few times. This rearrangement joins TRBV19 to TRBJ2-4; TRBD1 matches 7 bases. The CDR3 is 15 residues long. V lost 4 bases to trimming and J lost 3 bases; unmatched junction nucleotides: 6. Per the germline V gene, CDR1 is LNHDA and CDR2 is SQIVND (reference sequence). CDR3: CASSSDRVDKNIQYF. The CDR3 nucleotides read TGTGCCAGTAGTAGTGACAGGGTTGACAAAAACATTCAGTACTTC.

This clone showed up just a few times. The chain links TRBV6-1 to TRBJ1-2, with 9 bases lining up with TRBD1. CDR1 is MNHNS and CDR2 is SASEGT in the germline V gene. This CDR3 region has 14 residues. Trimming removed 6 bases from V and 7 bases from J; junction bases left unmatched: 9. The CDR3 here is CASRDTGGVGGYTF. The CDR3 DNA reads as TGTGCCAGCAGGGATACAGGGGGCGTAGGTGGCTACACCTTC.

This sequence joins TRBV18 and TRBJ2-5, with TRBD2 matching 13 bases. J gave up 0 bases and V 5 bases, and 3 bases lay outside the gene matches. This CDR3 is built from 16 residues. CDR1 is KGHSH and CDR2 is LQKENI in the germline V gene. The CDR3 DNA sequence: TGTGCCAGCTCAGAGGGACTAGCGGGGAACCAAGAGACCCAGTACTTC. Translating gives CASSEGLAGNQETQYF.

This clone was counted a few times. The rearrangement joins TRBV30 to TRBJ2-7, with 9 nucleotides matching TRBD1. Losses at the gene ends were 3 bases for V and 3 bases for J; bases not matched to a gene: 6. CDR3 size: 14 residues. Germline values: CDR1 GTSNPN, CDR2 SVGIG (reference sequence). The DNA of the CDR3 is TGTGCCTGGAGGAAACAGGGGGCTTACTACGAGCAGTACTTC. This sequence encodes CAWRKQGAYYEQYF.

This clone has more than one count but fewer than ten. The gene calls are TRBV5-4 and TRBJ2-7; the match to TRBD2 covers 7 bases. This CDR3 contains 14 residues. Germline-derived CDR1 and CDR2 are SGHNT and YYREEE (reference sequence). J lost 4 bases, V lost 2 bases, and 6 bases had no gene match. The CDR3 DNA sequence: TGTGCCAGCAGCTTCGGTCAGGGAGGGTACGAGCAGTACTTC. As protein: CASSFGQGGYEQYF.

This clone occurred a few times. CDR3 sequence (DNA): TGTGCCAGTAACAAACCGGGACAGGCATTCTCCGGCTACACCTTC. It translates to CASNKPGQAFSGYTF. This chain connects TRBV19 to TRBJ1-2; 8 bases agree with TRBD1. Germline CDR1 and CDR2: LNHDA and SQIVND (reference sequence). V was pared by 7 bases and J by 8 bases, with 15 bases of the junction left unmatched. The CDR3 loop spans 15 amino acids.

The chain has TRBV5-1 and TRBJ2-2; the D gene is possibly TRBD2 (6 bases). The V gene lost 1 base and the J gene lost 2 bases, with 12 bases spanning the gap. The CDR3 runs 16 residues. The V gene's germline CDR1 is SGHRS and CDR2 YFSETQ. Here the CDR3 DNA reads TGCGCCAGCAGCTTGTTTGCGGGGAAAAACACCGGGGAGCTGTTTTTT. Translating it yields CASSLFAGKNTGELFF.

The V and J genes are TRBV5-4 and TRBJ2-2; TRBD2 might be the D (5 bases). The germline V and J ends were trimmed by 3 bases and 0 bases, with 6 bases remaining between them. The germline V gene has CDR1 SGHNT and CDR2 YYREEE (reference sequence). This CDR3 region has 14 residues. This CDR3 is CASSSGSNTGELFF. For the CDR3, the DNA is TGTGCCAGCAGCTCGGGATCGAACACCGGGGAGCTGTTTTTT. Together with reference TRBV5-4 and TRBJ2-2, the CDR3 gives the full variable domain: ETGVTQSPTHLIKTRGQQVTLRCSSQSGHNTVSWYQQALGQGPQFIFQYYREEENGRGNFPPRFSGLQFPNYSSELNVNALELDDSALYLCASSSGSNTGELFFGEGSRLTVL.